Listed below are T cell receptor beta chains from one sample, sequenced in a study of blood T cell repertoires in COVID-19. TCRdb's table, derived via immunoSEQ multiplex PCR, lists solely in-frame clones and lacks some. Of fewer than 350,000 clones in the sample, approximately 84% were seen once. Material: peripheral blood. These receptors all stem from a woman aged 30 to 39 who had recovered from COVID-19. CDR3s include the opening cysteine and the closing phenylalanine or tryptophan. D genes are given only for firm matches. Clone size appears in some rows only: once, few, many, or a class for an expanded clone.

TRBJ1-5,NA,NA,15,TRBV18,CASSPVAQANQPQHF,TGTGCCAGCTCACCGGTAGCACAGGCTAATCAGCCCCAGCATTTT
TRBJ1-1,NA,TRBD1,14,TRBV3-1/TRBV3-2,CASSQVTGGTEAFF,TGTGCCAGCAGCCAAGTTACAGGGGGCACTGAAGCTTTCTTT
TRBJ1-5,NA,NA,16,TRBV27,CASSFYSSNSNQPQHF,TGTGCCAGCAGTTTTTACAGCTCCAATAGCAATCAGCCCCAGCATTTT
TRBJ2-2,NA,TRBD1,16,TRBV5-4,CASSSILQGVSGELFF,TGTGCCAGCAGCTCAATACTCCAGGGGGTCAGCGGGGAGCTGTTTTTT
TRBJ1-1,NA,NA,11,TRBV30,CAWTEGTEAFF,TGTGCCTGGACCGAGGGCACTGAAGCTTTCTTT
TRBJ1-3,few,TRBD1,14,TRBV19,CASSQGAGGNTIYF,TGTGCCAGTAGTCAGGGGGCTGGTGGAAACACCATATATTTT
TRBJ2-3,NA,NA,13,TRBV11-2,CASSSEPADTQYF,TGTGCCAGCAGCTCCGAGCCGGCAGATACGCAGTATTTT
TRBJ1-2,NA,NA,14,TRBV11-2,CASSLFVGNYGYTF,TGTGCCAGCAGCTTATTCGTCGGGAACTATGGCTACACCTTC
TRBJ2-7,NA,TRBD2,17,TRBV7-9,CASSQSGTSGSPDEQYF,TGTGCCAGCAGCCAATCCGGGACTAGCGGGAGTCCCGACGAGCAGTACTTC
TRBJ2-2,NA,TRBD1,16,TRBV5-6,CASSSLEQGITGELFF,TGTGCCAGCAGCTCCCTAGAACAGGGGATCACCGGGGAGCTGTTTTTT
TRBJ2-1,NA,NA,15,TRBV5-5,CASSLELSSYNEQFF,TGTGCCAGCAGCTTGGAGCTGAGCTCCTACAATGAGCAGTTCTTC
TRBJ2-2,NA,NA,14,TRBV5-1,CASSLEQNTGELFF,TGCGCCAGCAGCTTGGAACAGAACACCGGGGAGCTGTTTTTT
TRBJ2-5,NA,TRBD2,18,TRBV7-2,CASSGRASGPLVAETQYF,TGTGCCAGCAGCGGAAGGGCTAGCGGGCCCCTAGTTGCGGAGACCCAGTACTTC